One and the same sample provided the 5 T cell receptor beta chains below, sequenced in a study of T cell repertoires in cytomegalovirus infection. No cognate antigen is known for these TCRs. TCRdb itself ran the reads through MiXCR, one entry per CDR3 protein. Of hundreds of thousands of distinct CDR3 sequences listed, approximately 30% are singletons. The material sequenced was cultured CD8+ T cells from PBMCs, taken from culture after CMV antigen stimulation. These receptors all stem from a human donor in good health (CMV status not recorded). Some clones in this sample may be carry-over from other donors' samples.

For the CDR3, the DNA is TGTGCCAGCAGCTCACAGGGTTGGCCTGAAGCTTTCTTT. Amino acid sequence: CASSSQGWPEAFF. This rearrangement joins TRBV6-2 or TRBV6-3 to TRBJ1-1, with D possibly matching TRBD1 (6 bases). This CDR3 spans 13 amino acids. V was clipped by 6 bases and J by 6 bases, with 14 bases between them. From germline, CDR1 is MNHEY and CDR2 SVGEGT.

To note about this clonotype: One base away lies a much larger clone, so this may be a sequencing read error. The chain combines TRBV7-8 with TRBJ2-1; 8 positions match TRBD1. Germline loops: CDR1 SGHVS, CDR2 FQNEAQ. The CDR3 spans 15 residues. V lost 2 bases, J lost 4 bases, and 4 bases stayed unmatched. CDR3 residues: CASSLLGQAYNEQFF. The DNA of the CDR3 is TGTGCCAGCAGCTTACTGGGACAGGCATACAATGAGCAGTTCTTC.

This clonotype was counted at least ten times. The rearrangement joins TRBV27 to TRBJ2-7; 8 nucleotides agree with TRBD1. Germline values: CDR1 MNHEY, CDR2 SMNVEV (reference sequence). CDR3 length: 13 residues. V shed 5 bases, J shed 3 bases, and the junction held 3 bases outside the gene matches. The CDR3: CASSIGQGYEQYV. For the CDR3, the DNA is TGTGCCAGCAGTATCGGACAGGGCTACGAGCAGTACGTC.

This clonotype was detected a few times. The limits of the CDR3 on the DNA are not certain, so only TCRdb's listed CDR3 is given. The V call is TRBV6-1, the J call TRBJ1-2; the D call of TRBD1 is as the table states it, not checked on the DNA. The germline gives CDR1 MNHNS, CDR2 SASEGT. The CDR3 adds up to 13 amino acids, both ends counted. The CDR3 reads CASTSGRGYGYTF.

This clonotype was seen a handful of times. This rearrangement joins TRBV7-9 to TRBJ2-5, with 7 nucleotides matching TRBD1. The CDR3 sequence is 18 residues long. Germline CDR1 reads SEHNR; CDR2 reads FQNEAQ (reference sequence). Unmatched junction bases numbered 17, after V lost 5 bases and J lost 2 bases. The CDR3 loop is CASSPAAGTARQQETQYF. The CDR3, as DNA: TGTGCCAGCAGCCCAGCCGCCGGGACAGCAAGACAACAAGAGACCCAGTACTTC.